Listed below are T cell receptor beta chains from one sample, sequenced in a study of blood T cell repertoires in COVID-19. Assay used: immunoSEQ multiplex PCR; TCRdb lists only in-frame clones, some missing. The sample includes 150,000 to 200,000 clones, less than 85% seen only once; the top ten take roughly 14%. Material for sequencing was peripheral blood. All receptors derive from a man aged 50 to 60 who had recovered from COVID-19. CDR3s leave out the opening cysteine and the closing phenylalanine or tryptophan.

V gene: TRBV12-3/TRBV12-4; CDR3 protein: ASSFRENIQY
V gene: TRBV5-1; CDR3 protein: ASSPMAGGDEQY
V gene: TRBV5-6; CDR3 protein: ASSLYESATYEQY
V gene: TRBV3-1/TRBV3-2; CDR3 protein: ASRHAGSLYTDTQY
V gene: TRBV10-2; CDR3 protein: ASSEGSGEQY
V gene: TRBV5-4; CDR3 protein: ASSSPRQVNTEAF
V gene: TRBV11-3; CDR3 protein: ASRPGTSGRGELF
V gene: TRBV7-2; CDR3 protein: ASSLEWEATDT
V gene: TRBV27; CDR3 protein: ASSFRRMNTEAF
V gene: TRBV19; CDR3 protein: ASSIRGRQGETQY
V gene: TRBV6-5; CDR3 protein: ASRRTGEQPQH
V gene: TRBV27; CDR3 protein: ASSFGTGGQPQH
V gene: TRBV30; CDR3 protein: AWKASRGELF
V gene: TRBV11-3; CDR3 protein: ASSRGTSGRADTQY
V gene: TRBV6-6; CDR3 protein: ASSRGIGNTIY
V gene: TRBV11-2; CDR3 protein: ASSLLIAVSYEQY
V gene: TRBV7-2; CDR3 protein: ASSLAPRQAITSTDTQY
V gene: TRBV28; CDR3 protein: ASQRQFYGYT
V gene: TRBV6-5; CDR3 protein: ASSYSGWQGGTEAF
V gene: TRBV29-1; CDR3 protein: SAQGRDRGMTEQY
V gene: TRBV3-1/TRBV3-2; CDR3 protein: ASSRQGARDYGYT
V gene: TRBV9; CDR3 protein: ASSSRQGPEKLF
V gene: TRBV28; CDR3 protein: ASSPPGLHEQF
V gene: TRBV6-6; CDR3 protein: ASSYGAGLSNQPQH
V gene: TRBV9; CDR3 protein: ASSGISGITDTQY
V gene: TRBV18; CDR3 protein: ASSPVRGNEQF
V gene: TRBV2; CDR3 protein: ASSDETGEGPEAF
V gene: TRBV12-2; CDR3 protein: ASRLDSASGRECEQF
V gene: TRBV27; CDR3 protein: ASRTGTGSFGYT
V gene: TRBV11-2; CDR3 protein: ASSLVFPGDEQY
V gene: TRBV4-2; CDR3 protein: ASSQGWGRELF
V gene: TRBV2; CDR3 protein: ASREWTGPGYT
V gene: TRBV9; CDR3 protein: ASSVGLTLRTSGNNEQF
V gene: TRBV29-1; CDR3 protein: SVEAGYNQPQH
V gene: TRBV19; CDR3 protein: ASRREQGSEKLF
V gene: TRBV19; CDR3 protein: ASSIMGAKDTQY
V gene: TRBV28; CDR3 protein: ASSLPGRGLQETQY
V gene: TRBV18; CDR3 protein: ASAPGQRANVLT
V gene: TRBV9; CDR3 protein: ASSPRDRALNGGYT
V gene: TRBV29-1; CDR3 protein: SVVTANYGYT
V gene: TRBV10-3; CDR3 protein: AISADRLSSGANVLT
V gene: TRBV24-1; CDR3 protein: ATGRNTGELF
V gene: TRBV19; CDR3 protein: ASSIVWGDQPQH
V gene: TRBV3-1/TRBV3-2; CDR3 protein: ASSHIGADTQY
V gene: TRBV29-1; CDR3 protein: SVSQGRLGTEAF
V gene: TRBV7-8; CDR3 protein: ASSLGRGQADGYT